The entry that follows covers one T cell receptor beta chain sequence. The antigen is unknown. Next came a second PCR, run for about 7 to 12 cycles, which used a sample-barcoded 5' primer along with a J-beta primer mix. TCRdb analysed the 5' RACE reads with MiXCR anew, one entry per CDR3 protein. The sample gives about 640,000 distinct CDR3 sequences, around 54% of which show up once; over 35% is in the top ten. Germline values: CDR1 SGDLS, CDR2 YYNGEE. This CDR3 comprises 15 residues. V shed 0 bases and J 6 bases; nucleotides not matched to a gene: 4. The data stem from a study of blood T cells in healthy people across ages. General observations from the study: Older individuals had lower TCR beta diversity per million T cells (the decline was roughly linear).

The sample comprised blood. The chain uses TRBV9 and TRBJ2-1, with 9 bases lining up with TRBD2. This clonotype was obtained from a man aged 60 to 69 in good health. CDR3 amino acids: CASSVAGTSPNEQFF. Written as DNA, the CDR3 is TGTGCCAGCAGCGTAGCCGGGACTAGCCCCAATGAGCAGTTCTTC.